This T cell receptor beta chain was retrieved from a study of blood T cells in healthy people across ages (dated by TCRdb to 2013 to 2016). For the wider study: In model experiments, template switching captured roughly one uniquely barcoded TCR beta cDNA molecule for every two T cells. Donors of different ages were randomly distributed across sequencing lanes to avoid experimental bias. Donors were grouped into four age groups: young (average 16 years), middle-aged (roughly 37), aged (approximately 58) and long-lived (about 90). Two additional independent replicas of 1 million unique cDNA reads from the same blood draw were analyzed for two donors (one aged 18 to 30 and one aged 80 or older). Age-related changes in TCR beta repertoire diversity were measured in the study by deep sequencing normalized with unique cDNA molecular identifiers. Study-wide findings and limitations: Because the CMV infection status of the donors was unknown, age-related changes in expanded clonotypes may potentially have been confounded. Estimates of total diversity from one million sequenced T cells were regarded as lower bounds and underestimates. Observed TCR beta diversity per million T cells fell roughly linearly with age, and a significant reduction was already apparent by age around 44. There was a strong correlation between observed TCR beta diversity and the percentage of naive T cells measured by flow cytometry. Compared with the aged group, the long-lived group had more naive CD4+ T cells, fewer expanded clones and increased TCR diversity, a pattern suggesting age selection. Conclusive comparison of naive and antigen-experienced compartments was prevented by the profiling of bulk unsorted PBMCs.

The library was produced with 5' RACE. Sequencing took place on an Illumina HiSeq 2500. A second PCR of roughly 7 to 11 cycles was run with a J-beta primer mix and a sample-barcoded 5' primer. A unique molecular identifier was introduced onto each TCR beta cDNA molecule by a template-switch 5' adaptor carrying 12 random nucleotides. At least 3 million CDR3-containing paired-end reads were obtained from each sample. All of the RNA was converted into first-strand cDNA using the Mint cDNA synthesis kit, with a TRBC-specific oligonucleotide serving as the primer. After uracil-DNA glycosylase treatment, a first 18-cycle PCR used universal primers M1SS and BC2_uni_R on all cDNA. From the authors' description of their analysis: Normalization of each sample was performed by random selection of 1 million high-quality reads, each carrying a distinct molecular identifier. Instead of being binned into consensus sequences, reads with shared molecular identifiers were discarded. MiTCR, set to a Q25 quality threshold and the strictest error-elimination algorithm, was used for CDR3 identification, clonotype clustering and error correction. Lower-bound total TCR beta diversity was estimated with a nonparametric unseen species model using Euler transformation. The public reads were reprocessed in TCRdb via fastp at Q25 and MiXCR, keeping in-frame beta chains. One record per CDR3 amino acid sequence lists the most common genes and DNA. TCRdb, rather than the study authors, made the V and J calls. The sample has approximately 900,000 distinct CDR3 sequences on record, roughly 43% of them singletons. The ten largest make up 13% of the sample.

This clonotype has a handful of counts. Its antigen remains undetermined. No base quality values were provided; no much bigger clone lies one nucleotide off. The 39 donors, aged about 6 to 95 years, were systemically healthy Caucasian individuals from Russia. Each donor gave around 9 milliliters of peripheral blood, collected into EDTA-treated Vacutainer tubes. Ficoll-Paque density-gradient centrifugation was used to isolate PBMCs, with at least 7 million per sample. Trizol reagent was used to extract total RNA from PBMCs, with at least 5.5 micrograms per sample. For every donor, flow cytometry on a PBMC aliquot measured the percentage of naive CD45RAhigh/CD27high T cells. The sequenced sample consisted of blood. The clonotype comes from a man aged 25-40 years in good health.

The sequence in DNA is TGTGCCAGCAGTTACATTTCTGGGGCCAACGTCCTGACTTTC. This gives the protein CASSYISGANVLTF. The V gene is TRBV6-2 or TRBV6-3 and the J gene is TRBJ2-6, with no confident D gene call. From its cysteine to its phenylalanine, the CDR3 spans 14 amino acids. Of the read, only the CDR3 DNA is kept; its 42 bases are in frame from base 1. Reading the germline V gene gives CDR1 MNHEY and CDR2 SVGEGT. The V end loses 2 bases and the J end loses 1 base, and a stretch of 3 bases separates them.